The source of this TCR beta chain is a study of tissue T cells after allogeneic stem cell transplantation. With regard to this clone: Antigen: not known. Any gene name here is a mouse gene name. From the germline J gene comes the end of the CDR3, since the read stops 1 residue before it.

Findings and caveats of the study: Few T cell clones were shared across patients, but motif clusters showed tissue-specific shared signatures. Which tissue TCRs were alloreactive or antigen-specific was not determined. Some clones might be persisting host cells. Within patients, tissue anatomy strongly shaped TCR repertoire composition. Tissue-detected TCR repertoire was only partly captured by blood and spleen T cells.

Using immunoSEQ multiplex PCR, the repertoire was profiled, and TCRdb retains in-frame clones only, with some absent. The table lists roughly 50,000 clones, 73% of them singletons. With 0 bases removed from V and 1 base from J, the gap between germline ends came to 6 bases. The CDR3 contains 15 residues. Germline loops: CDR1 LGHNA, CDR2 YNLKQL (reference sequence). Sequencing was performed on sorted cells pooled from one or two spleens. The chain carries TRBV5 and TRBJ1-4; no reliable D call. This TCR derives from a pool of C57BL/6 mice in good health. CDR3 bases read: TGTGCCAGCAGCCAAGATCGGGGTTCCAACGAAAGATTATTT. Translation gives CASSQDRGSNERLF. The entire CDR3 protein reads CASSQDRGSNERLFF.